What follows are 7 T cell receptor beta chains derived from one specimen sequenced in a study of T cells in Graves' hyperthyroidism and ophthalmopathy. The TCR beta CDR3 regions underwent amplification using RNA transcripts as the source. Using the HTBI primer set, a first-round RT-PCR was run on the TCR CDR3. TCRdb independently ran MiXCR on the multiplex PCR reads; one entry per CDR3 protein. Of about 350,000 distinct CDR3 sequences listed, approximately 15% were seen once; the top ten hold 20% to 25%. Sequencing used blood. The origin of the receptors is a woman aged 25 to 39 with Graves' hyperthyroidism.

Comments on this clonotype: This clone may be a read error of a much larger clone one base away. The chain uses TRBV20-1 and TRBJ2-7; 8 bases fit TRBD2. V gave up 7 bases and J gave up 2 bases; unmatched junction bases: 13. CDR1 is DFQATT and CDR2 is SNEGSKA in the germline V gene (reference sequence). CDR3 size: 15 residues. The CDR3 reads CSVRASGGTTYEQYF. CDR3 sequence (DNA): TGCAGTGTTAGGGCCAGCGGGGGTACCACCTACGAGCAGTACTTC.

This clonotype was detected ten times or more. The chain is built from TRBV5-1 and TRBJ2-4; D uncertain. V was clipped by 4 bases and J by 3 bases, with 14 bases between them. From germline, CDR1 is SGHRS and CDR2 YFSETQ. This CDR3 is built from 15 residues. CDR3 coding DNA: TGCGCCAGCAGCACGGACCACGCAGGCAAAAACATTCAGTACTTC. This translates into CASSTDHAGKNIQYF.

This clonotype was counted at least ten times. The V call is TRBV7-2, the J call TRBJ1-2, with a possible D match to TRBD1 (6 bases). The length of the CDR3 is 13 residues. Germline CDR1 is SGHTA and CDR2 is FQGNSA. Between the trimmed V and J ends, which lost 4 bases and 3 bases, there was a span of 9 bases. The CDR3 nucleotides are TGTGCCAGCAGCTGGAGGGGGGACTATGGCTACACCTTC. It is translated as CASSWRGDYGYTF.

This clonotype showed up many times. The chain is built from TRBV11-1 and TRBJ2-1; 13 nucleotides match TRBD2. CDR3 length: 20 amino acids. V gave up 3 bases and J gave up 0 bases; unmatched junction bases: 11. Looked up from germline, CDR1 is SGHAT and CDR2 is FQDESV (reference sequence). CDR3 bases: TGTGCCAGCAGCTTGCTGACTAGCGGGAGGACCCTGAGCTCCTACAATGAGCAGTTCTTC. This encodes CASSLLTSGRTLSSYNEQFF.

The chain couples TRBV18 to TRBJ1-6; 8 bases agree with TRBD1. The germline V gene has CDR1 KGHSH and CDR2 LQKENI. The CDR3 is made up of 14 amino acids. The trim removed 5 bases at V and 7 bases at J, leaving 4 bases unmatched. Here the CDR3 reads CASSAGQENSPLHF. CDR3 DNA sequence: TGTGCCAGCTCAGCGGGACAGGAAAATTCACCCCTCCACTTT.

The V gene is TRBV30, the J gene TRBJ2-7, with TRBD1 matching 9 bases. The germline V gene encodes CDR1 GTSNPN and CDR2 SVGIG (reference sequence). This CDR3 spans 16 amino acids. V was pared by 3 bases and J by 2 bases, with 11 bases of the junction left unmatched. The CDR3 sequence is CAWRDTGGYGTYEQYF. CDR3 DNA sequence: TGTGCCTGGAGGGATACAGGGGGCTATGGGACCTACGAGCAGTACTTC.

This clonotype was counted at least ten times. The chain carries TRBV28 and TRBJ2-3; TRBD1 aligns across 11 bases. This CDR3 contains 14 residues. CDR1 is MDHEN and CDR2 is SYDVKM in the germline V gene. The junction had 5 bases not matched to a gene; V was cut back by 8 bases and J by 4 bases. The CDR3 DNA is TGTGCCAGCCGGACAGGGGGCGACCCAGATACGCAGTATTTT. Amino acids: CASRTGGDPDTQYF.